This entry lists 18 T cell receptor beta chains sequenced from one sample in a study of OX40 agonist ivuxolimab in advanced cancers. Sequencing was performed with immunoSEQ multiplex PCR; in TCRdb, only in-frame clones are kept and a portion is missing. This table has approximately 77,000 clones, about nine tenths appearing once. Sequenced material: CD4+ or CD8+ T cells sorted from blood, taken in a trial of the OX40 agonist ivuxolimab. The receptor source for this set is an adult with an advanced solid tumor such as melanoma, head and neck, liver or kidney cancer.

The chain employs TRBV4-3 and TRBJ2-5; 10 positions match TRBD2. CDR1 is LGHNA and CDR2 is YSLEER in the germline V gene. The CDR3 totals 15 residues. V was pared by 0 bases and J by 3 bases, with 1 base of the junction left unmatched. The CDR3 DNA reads TGCGCCAGCAGCCAAGATGGGACTAGCGAAGAGACCCAGTACTTC. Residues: CASSQDGTSEETQYF.

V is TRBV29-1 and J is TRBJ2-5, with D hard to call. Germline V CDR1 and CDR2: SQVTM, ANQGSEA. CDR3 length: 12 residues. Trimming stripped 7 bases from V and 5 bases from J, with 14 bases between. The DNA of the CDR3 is TGCAGCGCGATAGAAACGTATGAGACCCAGTACTTC. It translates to CSAIETYETQYF.

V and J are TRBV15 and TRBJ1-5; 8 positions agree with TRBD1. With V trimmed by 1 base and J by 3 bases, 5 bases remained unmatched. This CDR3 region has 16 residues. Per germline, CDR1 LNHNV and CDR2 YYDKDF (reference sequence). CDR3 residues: CATSRGWTGNNQPQHF. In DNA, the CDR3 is TGTGCCACCAGCAGAGGTTGGACAGGGAACAATCAGCCCCAGCATTTT.

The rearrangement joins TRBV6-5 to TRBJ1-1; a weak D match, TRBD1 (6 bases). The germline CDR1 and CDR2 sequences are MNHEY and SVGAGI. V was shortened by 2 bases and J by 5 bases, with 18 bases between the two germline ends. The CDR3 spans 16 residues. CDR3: CASSYPPRRGETEAFF. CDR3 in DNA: TGTGCCAGCAGTTACCCCCCCCGTAGGGGGGAAACTGAAGCTTTCTTT.

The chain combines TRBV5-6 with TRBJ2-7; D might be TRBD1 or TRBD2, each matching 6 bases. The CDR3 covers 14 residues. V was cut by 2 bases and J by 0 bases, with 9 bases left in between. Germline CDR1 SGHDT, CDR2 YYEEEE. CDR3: CASSFPGASYEQYF. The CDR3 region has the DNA TGTGCCAGCAGCTTTCCGGGGGCCTCCTACGAGCAGTACTTC.

CDR3 loop: CASSQDWDRVYEQYF. In nucleotides, the CDR3 is TGCGCCAGCAGCCAAGATTGGGACAGGGTTTACGAGCAGTACTTC. J is TRBJ2-7 and V is TRBV4-3; 9 bases fit TRBD1. The CDR3 is 15 residues long. The germline V gene encodes CDR1 LGHNA and CDR2 YSLEER. The J segment lost 4 bases and the V segment lost 0 bases, leaving 4 bases of the junction unmatched.

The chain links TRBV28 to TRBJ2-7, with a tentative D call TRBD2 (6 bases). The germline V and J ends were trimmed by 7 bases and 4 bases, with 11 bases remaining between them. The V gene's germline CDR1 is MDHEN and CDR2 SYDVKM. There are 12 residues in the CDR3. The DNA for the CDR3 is TGTGCCAGCACGGAGGGGAGTTACGAGCAGTACTTC. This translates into CASTEGSYEQYF.

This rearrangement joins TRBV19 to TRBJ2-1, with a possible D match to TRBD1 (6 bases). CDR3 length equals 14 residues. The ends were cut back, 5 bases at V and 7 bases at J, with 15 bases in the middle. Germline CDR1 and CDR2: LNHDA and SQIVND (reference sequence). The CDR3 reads CASSLQTGRNEQFF. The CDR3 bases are TGTGCCAGTAGTCTTCAGACAGGCAGGAATGAGCAGTTCTTC.

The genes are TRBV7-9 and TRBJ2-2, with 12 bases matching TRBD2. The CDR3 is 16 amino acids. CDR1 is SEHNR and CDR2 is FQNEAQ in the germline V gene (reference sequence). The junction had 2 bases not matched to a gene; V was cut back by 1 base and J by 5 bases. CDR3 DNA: TGTGCCAGCAGCTTAGGACTAGCGGGGGCTACCGGGGAGCTGTTTTTT. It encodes CASSLGLAGATGELFF. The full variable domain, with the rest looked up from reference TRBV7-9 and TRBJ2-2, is DTGVSQNPRHKITKRGQNVTFRCDPISEHNRLYWYRQTLGQGPEFLTYFQNEAQLEKSRLLSDRFSAERPKGSFSTLEIQRTEQGDSAMYLCASSLGLAGATGELFFGEGSRLTVL.

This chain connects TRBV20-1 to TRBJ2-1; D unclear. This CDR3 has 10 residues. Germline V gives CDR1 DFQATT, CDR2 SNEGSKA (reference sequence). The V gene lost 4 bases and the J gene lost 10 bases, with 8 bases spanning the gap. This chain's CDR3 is CSAKSREQFF. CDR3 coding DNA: TGCAGTGCTAAATCCAGAGAGCAGTTCTTC.

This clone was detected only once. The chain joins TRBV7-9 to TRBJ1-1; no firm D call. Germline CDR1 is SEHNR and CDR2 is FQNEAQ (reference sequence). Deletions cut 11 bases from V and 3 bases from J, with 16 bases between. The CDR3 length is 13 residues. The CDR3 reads CAGGGQRDTEAFF. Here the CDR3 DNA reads TGTGCCGGCGGAGGGCAGAGGGACACTGAAGCTTTCTTT.

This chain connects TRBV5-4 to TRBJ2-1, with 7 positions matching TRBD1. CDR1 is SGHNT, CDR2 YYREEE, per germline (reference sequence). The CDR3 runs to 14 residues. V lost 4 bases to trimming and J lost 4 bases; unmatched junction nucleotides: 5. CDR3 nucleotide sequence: TGTGCCAGCAGCGCGACAGGGTTATACAATGAGCAGTTCTTC. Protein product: CASSATGLYNEQFF.

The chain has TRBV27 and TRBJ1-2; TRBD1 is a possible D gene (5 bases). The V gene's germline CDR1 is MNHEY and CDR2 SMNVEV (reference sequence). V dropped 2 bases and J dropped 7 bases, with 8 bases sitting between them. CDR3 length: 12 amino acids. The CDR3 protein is CASSLSGGGYTF. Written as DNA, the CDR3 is TGTGCCAGCAGTTTAAGTGGGGGTGGCTACACCTTC.

CDR3 sequence reads: CASSPAGGSYNEQFF. The CDR3 nucleotides read TGTGCCAGCAGCCCAGCGGGAGGTTCCTACAATGAGCAGTTCTTC. V usage is TRBV7-8 and J usage is TRBJ2-1; 9 nucleotides match TRBD2. Losses at the gene ends were 5 bases for V and 1 base for J; bases not matched to a gene: 3. CDR1 and CDR2 (germline): SGHVS, FQNEAQ. The CDR3 extends over 15 amino acids.

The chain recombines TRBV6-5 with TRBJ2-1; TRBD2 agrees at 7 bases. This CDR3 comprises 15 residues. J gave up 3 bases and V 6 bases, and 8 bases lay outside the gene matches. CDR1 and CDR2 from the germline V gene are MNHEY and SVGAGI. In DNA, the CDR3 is TGTGCCAGCAGACCCCTAGCGGAAGGCTACAATGAGCAGTTCTTC. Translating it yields CASRPLAEGYNEQFF.

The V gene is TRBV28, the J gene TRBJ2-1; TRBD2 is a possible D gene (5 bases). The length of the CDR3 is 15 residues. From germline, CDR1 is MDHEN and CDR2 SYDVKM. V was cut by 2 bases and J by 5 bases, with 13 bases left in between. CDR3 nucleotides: TGTGCCAGCAGTTTAACCGGGATAGGAAACAATGAGCAGTTCTTC. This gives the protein CASSLTGIGNNEQFF. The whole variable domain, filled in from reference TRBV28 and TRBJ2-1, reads DVKVTQSSRYLVKRTGEKVFLECVQDMDHENMFWYRQDPGLGLRLIYFSYDVKMKEKGDIPEGYSVSREKKERFSLILESASTNQTSMYLCASSLTGIGNNEQFFGPGTRLTVL.

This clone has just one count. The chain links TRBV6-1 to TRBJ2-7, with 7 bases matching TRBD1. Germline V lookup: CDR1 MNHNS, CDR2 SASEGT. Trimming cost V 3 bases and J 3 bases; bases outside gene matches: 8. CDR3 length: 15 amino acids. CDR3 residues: CASSEVQGQLYEQYF. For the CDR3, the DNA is TGTGCCAGCAGTGAGGTACAGGGACAGCTCTACGAGCAGTACTTC.

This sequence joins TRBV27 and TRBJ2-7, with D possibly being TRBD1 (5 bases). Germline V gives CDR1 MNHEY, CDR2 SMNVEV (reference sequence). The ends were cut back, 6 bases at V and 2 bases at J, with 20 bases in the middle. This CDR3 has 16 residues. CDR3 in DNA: TGTGCCAGCAGGACCAGGGATGGTGTGAGCGCCTACGAGCAGTACTTC. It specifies CASRTRDGVSAYEQYF.